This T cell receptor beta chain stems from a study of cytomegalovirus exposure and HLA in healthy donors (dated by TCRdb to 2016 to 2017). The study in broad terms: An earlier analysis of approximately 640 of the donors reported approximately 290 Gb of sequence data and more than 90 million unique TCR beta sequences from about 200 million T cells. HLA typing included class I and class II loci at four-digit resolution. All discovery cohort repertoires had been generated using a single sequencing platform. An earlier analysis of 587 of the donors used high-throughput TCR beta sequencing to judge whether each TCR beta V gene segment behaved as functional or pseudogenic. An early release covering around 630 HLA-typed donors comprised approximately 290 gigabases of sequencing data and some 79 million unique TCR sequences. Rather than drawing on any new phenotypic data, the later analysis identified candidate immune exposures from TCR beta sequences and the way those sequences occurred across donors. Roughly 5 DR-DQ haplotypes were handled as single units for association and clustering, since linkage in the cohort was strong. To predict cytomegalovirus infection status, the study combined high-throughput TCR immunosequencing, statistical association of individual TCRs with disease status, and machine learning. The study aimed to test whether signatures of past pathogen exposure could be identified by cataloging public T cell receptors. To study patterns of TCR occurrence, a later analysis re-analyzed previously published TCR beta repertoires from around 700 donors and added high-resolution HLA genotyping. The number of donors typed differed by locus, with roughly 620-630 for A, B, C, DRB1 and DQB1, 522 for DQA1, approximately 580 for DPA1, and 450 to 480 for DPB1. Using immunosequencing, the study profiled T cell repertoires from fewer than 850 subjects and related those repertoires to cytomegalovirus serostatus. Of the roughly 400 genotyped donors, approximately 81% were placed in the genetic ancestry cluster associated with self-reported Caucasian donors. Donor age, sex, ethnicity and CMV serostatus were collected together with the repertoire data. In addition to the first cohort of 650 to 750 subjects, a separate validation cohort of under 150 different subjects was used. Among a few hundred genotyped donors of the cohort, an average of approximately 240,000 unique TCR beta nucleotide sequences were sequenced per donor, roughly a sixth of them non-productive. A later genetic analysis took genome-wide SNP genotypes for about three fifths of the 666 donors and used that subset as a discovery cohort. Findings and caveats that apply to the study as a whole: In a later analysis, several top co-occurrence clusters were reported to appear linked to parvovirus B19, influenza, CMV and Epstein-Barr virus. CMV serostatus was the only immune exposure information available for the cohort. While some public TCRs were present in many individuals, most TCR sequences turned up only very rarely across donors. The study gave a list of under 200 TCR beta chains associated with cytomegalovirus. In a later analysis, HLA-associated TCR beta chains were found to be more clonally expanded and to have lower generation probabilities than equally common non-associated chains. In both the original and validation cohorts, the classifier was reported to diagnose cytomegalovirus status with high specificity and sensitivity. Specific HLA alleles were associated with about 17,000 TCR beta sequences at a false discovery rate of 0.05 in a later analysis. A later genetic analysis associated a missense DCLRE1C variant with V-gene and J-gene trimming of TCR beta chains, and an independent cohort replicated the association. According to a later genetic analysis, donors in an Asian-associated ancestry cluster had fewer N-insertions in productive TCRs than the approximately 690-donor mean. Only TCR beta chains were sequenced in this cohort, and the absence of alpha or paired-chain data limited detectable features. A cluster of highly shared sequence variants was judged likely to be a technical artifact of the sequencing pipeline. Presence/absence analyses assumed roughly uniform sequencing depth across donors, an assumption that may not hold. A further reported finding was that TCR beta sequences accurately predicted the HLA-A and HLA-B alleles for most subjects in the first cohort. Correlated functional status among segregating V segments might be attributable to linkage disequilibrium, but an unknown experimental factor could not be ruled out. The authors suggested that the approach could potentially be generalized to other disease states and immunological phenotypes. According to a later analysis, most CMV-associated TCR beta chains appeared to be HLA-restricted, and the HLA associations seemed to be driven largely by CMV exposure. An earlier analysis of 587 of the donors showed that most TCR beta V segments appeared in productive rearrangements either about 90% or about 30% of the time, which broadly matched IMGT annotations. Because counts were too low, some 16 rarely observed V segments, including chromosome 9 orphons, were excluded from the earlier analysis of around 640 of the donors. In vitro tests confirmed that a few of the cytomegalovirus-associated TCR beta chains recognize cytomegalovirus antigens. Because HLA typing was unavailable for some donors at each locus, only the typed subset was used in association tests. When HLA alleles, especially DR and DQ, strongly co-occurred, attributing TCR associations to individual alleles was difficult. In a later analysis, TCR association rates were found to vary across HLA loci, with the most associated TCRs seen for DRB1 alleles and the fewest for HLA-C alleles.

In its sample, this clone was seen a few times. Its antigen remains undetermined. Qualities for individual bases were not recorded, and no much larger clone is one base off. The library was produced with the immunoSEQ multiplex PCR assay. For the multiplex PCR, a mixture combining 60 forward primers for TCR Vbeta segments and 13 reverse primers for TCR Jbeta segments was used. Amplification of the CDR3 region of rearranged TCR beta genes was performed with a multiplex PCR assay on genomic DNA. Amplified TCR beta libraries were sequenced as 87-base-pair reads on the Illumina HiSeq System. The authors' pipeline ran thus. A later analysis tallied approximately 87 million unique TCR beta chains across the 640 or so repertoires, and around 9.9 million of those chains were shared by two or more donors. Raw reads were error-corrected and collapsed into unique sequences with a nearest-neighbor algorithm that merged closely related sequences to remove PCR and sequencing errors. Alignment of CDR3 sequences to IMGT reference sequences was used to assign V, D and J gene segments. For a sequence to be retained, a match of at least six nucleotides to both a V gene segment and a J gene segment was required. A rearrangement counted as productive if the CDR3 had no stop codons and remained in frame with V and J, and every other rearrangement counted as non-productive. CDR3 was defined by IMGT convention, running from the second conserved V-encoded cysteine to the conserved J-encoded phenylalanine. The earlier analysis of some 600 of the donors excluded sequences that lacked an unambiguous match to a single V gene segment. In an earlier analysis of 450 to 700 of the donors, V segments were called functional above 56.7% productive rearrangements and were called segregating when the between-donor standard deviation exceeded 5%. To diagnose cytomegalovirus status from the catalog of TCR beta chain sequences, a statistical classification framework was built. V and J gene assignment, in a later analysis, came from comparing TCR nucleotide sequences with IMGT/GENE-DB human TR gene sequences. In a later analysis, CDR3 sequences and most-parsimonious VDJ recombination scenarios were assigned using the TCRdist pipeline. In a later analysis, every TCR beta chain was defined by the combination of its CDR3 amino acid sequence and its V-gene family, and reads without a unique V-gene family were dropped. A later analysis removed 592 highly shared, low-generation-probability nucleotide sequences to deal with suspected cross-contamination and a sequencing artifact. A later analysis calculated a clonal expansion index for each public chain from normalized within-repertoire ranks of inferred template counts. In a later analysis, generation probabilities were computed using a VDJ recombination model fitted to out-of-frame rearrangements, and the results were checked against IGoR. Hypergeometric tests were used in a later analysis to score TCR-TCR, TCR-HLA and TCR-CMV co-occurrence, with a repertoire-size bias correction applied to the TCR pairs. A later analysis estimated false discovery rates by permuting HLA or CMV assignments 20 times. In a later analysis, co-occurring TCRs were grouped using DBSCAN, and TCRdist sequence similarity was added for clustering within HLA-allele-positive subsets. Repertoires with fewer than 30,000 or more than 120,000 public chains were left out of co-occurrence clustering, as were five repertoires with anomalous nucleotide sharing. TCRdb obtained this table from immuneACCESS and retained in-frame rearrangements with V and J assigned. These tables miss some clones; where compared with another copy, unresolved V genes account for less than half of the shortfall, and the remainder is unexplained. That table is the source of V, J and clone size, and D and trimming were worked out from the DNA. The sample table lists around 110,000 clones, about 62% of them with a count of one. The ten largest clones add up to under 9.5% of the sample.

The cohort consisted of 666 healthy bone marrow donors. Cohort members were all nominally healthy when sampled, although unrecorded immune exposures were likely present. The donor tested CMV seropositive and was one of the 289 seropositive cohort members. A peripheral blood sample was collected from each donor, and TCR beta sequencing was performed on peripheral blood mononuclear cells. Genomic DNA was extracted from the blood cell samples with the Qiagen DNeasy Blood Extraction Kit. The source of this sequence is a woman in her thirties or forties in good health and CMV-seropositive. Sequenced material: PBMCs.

In nucleotide form, the sequence is TGTGCCAGCAGGCACACAGAAATTGGATCCTACGAGCAGTACTTC. It translates to CASRHTEIGSYEQYF. The V and J genes are TRBV6-5 and TRBJ2-7, with the D gene not clear enough to name. Via the germline V gene, CDR1 is MNHEY and CDR2 SVGAGI. V is cut by 6 bases and J by 1 base, and the space between the germline ends is 16 bases. CDR3 length: 15 amino acids, cysteine to phenylalanine. Only CDR3 DNA remains: 45 bases, in frame from the first base.